The following is a T cell receptor beta chain sequence with its context. This clonotype came up many times. It has no known antigen specificity. Base qualities are missing; no much larger clone stands one base away. This specimen belongs to a study of T cells in Graves' hyperthyroidism and ophthalmopathy (dated by TCRdb to the late 2010s). At the level of the whole study: Peripheral blood samples were taken at initial diagnosis, before any treatment was given. To identify distinguishing TCR V-J signatures, a discovery cohort of some 99 patients was used, comprising 43 with Graves' ophthalmopathy and around 57 with stable Graves' hyperthyroidism. The paper reports TCR Vbeta CDR3 sequencing of approximately 140 peripheral blood samples: around 45 ophthalmopathy, fewer than 85 hyperthyroidism and roughly 17 progressor patients. Prospective prediction of ophthalmopathy was tested in an independent validation cohort of some 19 hyperthyroidism patients and roughly 16 patients who later progressed to ophthalmopathy. Once sampling was done, hyperthyroidism patients were given methimazole at a starting dose of 30 mg daily, whereas ophthalmopathy patients were given high-dose intravenous methylprednisolone. In addition, the study compared T-cell repertoires in thyroid tissue and in blood from a handful of Graves' hyperthyroidism patients. The 100 discovery patients were randomly split 7:3 into training and test sets.

At the junction V is shortened by 2 bases and J by 4 bases, with 12 bases in between. The CDR3 numbers 13 residues from cysteine through phenylalanine. The CDR3 DNA has 39 bases and is translated from base 1. As encoded in the germline V gene (reference sequence), CDR1 is DFQATT while CDR2 is SNEGSKA. The TCR beta CDR3 regions were amplified from RNA transcripts. For the first round of RT-PCR on the TCR CDR3, the HTBI primer set was used together with the Qiagen OneStep RT-PCR kit. Libraries were constructed in a second round of multiplex PCR, after which size selection and purification were carried out. The libraries were sequenced on an Illumina HiSeq2000 using paired-end 100 bp reads. The study's own analysis went as follows. Raw data were processed with SOAPnuke, discarding reads with adapters, uncalled bases, mean Phred below 15, or no exact constant-primer or identifier match. COPE v1.2.5 was used to merge high-quality paired reads, and clonotypes were defined as unique nucleotide sequences. MiTCR v1.1 was used to align the clonotypes against IMGT TRBV, TRBD and TRBJ reference segments. Analysis was restricted to V-J combinations with a frequency above 0.0001, which covered roughly 99% of repertoires. The TCS score was defined as the ratio of F50 (clonal expansion) to E x V (chaos), calculated using BLOSUM62-based TCRdist between CDR3 peptides within each V-J. Welch's t-statistics and random forest reduced 500 to 550 V-J features to about 13, which were used in a naive Bayes classifier (R e1071). The Morisita-Horn index was used to measure how similar the thyroid and blood repertoires were. TCRdb reanalyzed the raw reads on its own, using fastp at Q25 for trimming and MiXCR for clone calling, and kept in-frame beta chains. Under each unique CDR3 protein, matching rows form one entry showing the most common genes and DNA. The V and J calls were determined by TCRdb, not by the authors. Recorded for this sample are roughly 800,000 distinct CDR3 sequences; around 39% of them occurred a single time. The ten largest account for 8.9% of the sample.

Stable Graves' hyperthyroidism was defined as the absence of progression to ophthalmopathy over 18 months of follow-up. The hyperthyroidism patients were between 18 and 65 years old and newly diagnosed, with a disease duration of less than 2 months. The study excluded patients with uncontrolled infections, other autoimmune diseases, pregnancy or lactation. Diagnoses relied on clinical symptoms, serum thyroxine and TRAb, thyroid ultrasound and orbital computed tomography. Ficoll-Paque density gradient centrifugation was used to isolate PBMCs from about 10 ml of fresh peripheral blood. Trizol reagent was used to extract total RNA, and RNA quality was then checked on an Agilent 2100 Bioanalyzer. Study-wide findings and limitations: A model built on a 13 V-J signature distinguished ophthalmopathy from stable hyperthyroidism, reaching around 90% sensitivity and 81.08% specificity in cross-validation and 80%/75% in testing. In validation, progression to ophthalmopathy was predicted by the model with nearly 71% sensitivity and roughly 76% specificity, a median of approximately 6.5 months before onset. Sample size was not statistically predetermined, and investigators were not blinded to group allocation. Most expanded thyroid clonotypes (frequency above 0.001) were also detected in blood, suggesting blood repertoires may reflect thyroid immune responses.

This clonotype was sampled from a man aged 18 to 35 with Graves' hyperthyroidism. Sequencing was carried out using blood. The chain links TRBV20-1 with TRBJ2-7; TRBD1 might be the D gene, on 5 matching bases. In nucleotide form, the sequence is TGCAGTGCTAGACAGGGTTCTCGGTACGAGCAGTACTTC. This sequence encodes CSARQGSRYEQYF.